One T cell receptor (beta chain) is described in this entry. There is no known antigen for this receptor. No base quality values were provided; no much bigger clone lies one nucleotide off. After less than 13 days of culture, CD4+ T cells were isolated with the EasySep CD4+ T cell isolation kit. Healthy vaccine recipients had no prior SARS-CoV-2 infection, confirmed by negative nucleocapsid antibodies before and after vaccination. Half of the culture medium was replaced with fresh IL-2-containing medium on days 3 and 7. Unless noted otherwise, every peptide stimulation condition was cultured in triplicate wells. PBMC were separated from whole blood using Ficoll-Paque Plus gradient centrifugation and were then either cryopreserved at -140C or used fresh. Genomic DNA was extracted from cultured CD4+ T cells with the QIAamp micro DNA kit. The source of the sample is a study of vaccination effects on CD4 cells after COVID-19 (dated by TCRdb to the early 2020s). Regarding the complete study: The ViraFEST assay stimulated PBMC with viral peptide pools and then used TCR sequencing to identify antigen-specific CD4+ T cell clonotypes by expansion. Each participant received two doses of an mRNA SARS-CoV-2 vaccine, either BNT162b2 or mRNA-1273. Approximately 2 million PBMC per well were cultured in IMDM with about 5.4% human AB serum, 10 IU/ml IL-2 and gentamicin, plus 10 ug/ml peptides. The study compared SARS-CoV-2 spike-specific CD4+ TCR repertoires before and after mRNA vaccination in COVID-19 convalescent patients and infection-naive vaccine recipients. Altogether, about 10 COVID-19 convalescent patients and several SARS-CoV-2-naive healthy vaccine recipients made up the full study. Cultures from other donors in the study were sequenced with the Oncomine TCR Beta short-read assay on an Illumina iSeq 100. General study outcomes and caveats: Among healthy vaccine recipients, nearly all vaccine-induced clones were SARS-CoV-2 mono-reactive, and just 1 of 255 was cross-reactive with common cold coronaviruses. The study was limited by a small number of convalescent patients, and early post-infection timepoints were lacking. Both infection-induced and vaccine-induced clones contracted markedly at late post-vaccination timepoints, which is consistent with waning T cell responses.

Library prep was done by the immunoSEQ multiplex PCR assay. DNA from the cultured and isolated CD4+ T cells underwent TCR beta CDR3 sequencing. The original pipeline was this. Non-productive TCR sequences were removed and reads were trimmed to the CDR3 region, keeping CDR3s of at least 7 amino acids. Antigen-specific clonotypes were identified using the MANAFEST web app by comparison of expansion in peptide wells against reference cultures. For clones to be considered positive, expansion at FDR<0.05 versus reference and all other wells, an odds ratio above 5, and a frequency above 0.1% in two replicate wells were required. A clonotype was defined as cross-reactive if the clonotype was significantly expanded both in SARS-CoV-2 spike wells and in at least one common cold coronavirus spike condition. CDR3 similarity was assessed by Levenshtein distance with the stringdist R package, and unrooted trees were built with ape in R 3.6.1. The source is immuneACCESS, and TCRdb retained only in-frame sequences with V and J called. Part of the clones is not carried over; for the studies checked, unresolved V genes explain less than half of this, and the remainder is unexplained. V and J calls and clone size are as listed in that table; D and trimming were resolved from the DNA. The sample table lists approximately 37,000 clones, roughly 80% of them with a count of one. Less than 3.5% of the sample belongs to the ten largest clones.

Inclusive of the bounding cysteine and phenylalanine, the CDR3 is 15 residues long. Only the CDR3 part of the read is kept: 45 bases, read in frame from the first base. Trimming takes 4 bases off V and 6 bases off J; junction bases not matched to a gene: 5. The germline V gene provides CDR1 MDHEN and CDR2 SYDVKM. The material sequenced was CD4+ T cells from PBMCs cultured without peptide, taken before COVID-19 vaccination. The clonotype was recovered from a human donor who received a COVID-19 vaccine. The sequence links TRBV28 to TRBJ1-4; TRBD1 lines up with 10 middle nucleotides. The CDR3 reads CASSSPGTGDEKLFF. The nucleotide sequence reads TGTGCCAGCAGTTCCCCCGGGACAGGGGATGAAAAACTGTTTTTT.